Below, 30 T cell receptor beta chains from the same sample are listed, as sequenced in a study of T cell changes during pregnancy in multiple sclerosis. The assay was immunoSEQ multiplex PCR, and TCRdb's table has in-frame clones only and misses some. The profile covers about 60,000 clones, with roughly 91% appearing a single time and 6% to 7.5% taken by the ten largest. The sample was peripheral blood, taken in the third trimester of pregnancy. The origin of the receptors is a female donor in good health, enrolled as a control in a pregnancy study.

This clone was seen a single time. This chain links TRBV29-1 with TRBJ2-3; no definite D call. The CDR3 length is 15 residues. CDR1 is SQVTM, CDR2 ANQGSEA, per germline. V lost 3 bases, J lost 4 bases, and 17 bases lay in between. The CDR3 is CSVEGGGTKADTQYF. The CDR3 bases are TGCAGCGTTGAGGGTGGCGGCACCAAGGCAGATACGCAGTATTTT.

The chain has TRBV7-9 and TRBJ2-2; 7 bases are a match to TRBD1. Looked up from germline, CDR1 is SEHNR and CDR2 is FQNEAQ (reference sequence). J gave up 4 bases and V 3 bases, and 11 bases lay outside the gene matches. The length of the CDR3 is 17 residues. CDR3 loop: CASSFPSEGASTGELFF. The DNA of the CDR3 is TGTGCCAGCAGCTTCCCCTCCGAGGGGGCGTCCACCGGGGAGCTGTTTTTT. The full variable domain, completed using reference TRBV7-9 and TRBJ2-2, is DTGVSQNPRHKITKRGQNVTFRCDPISEHNRLYWYRQTLGQGPEFLTYFQNEAQLEKSRLLSDRFSAERPKGSFSTLEIQRTEQGDSAMYLCASSFPSEGASTGELFFGEGSRLTVL.

The chain couples TRBV9 to TRBJ2-5; TRBD2 matches at 8 bases. Germline assignment: CDR1 SGDLS and CDR2 YYNGEE. The V segment lost 0 bases and the J segment 4 bases; nucleotides outside the gene matches: 2. The CDR3 runs to 14 residues. CDR3 protein: CASSVDLAGETQYF. DNA for the CDR3: TGTGCCAGCAGCGTAGATCTAGCGGGAGAGACCCAGTACTTC.

This chain's CDR3 is CASRGTSGYNEQFF. The CDR3 DNA is TGTGCCAGCAGGGGGACTAGCGGGTACAATGAGCAGTTCTTC. This chain links TRBV5-6 with TRBJ2-1, with 12 bases aligning to TRBD2. Per germline, CDR1 SGHDT and CDR2 YYEEEE. V shed 5 bases and J 4 bases; nucleotides not matched to a gene: 1. This CDR3 has 14 residues.

The V gene is TRBV2, the J gene TRBJ1-1, with 7 bases lining up with TRBD1. The CDR3 has 14 residues. Germline lookup yields CDR1 SNHLY and CDR2 FYNNEI. The junction had 7 bases not matched to a gene; V was cut back by 5 bases and J by 4 bases. CDR3 amino acids: CASSTQYRGTEAFF. CDR3 DNA sequence: TGTGCCAGCAGTACTCAGTACAGGGGCACTGAAGCTTTCTTT.

This clone showed up just once. The chain carries TRBV30 and TRBJ1-1; D perhaps matches TRBD1 (5 bases). In germline, CDR1 is GTSNPN, CDR2 SVGIG (reference sequence). The CDR3 has 16 residues. The V end lost 0 bases, the J end lost 2 bases, and 16 bases lay between the germline ends. CDR3 protein: CAWSVGTPTLNTEAFF. The DNA for the CDR3 is TGTGCCTGGAGTGTGGGGACTCCGACCCTTAACACTGAAGCTTTCTTT. Complete variable domain (other parts from reference TRBV30 and TRBJ1-1): SQTIHQWPATLVQPVGSPLSLECTVEGTSNPNLYWYRQAAGRGLQLLFYSVGIGQISSEVPQNLSASRPQDRQFILSSKKLLLSDSGFYLCAWSVGTPTLNTEAFFGQGTRLTVV.

A few counts support this clone. The chain is built from TRBV10-3 and TRBJ2-2, with D possibly TRBD2 on 6 matching bases. V shed 9 bases and J shed 2 bases, with 10 bases lying between them. The germline V gene has CDR1 ENHRY and CDR2 SYGVKD. The CDR3 totals 13 residues. This CDR3 reads CAMGGENTGELFF. For the CDR3, the DNA is TGTGCCATGGGGGGAGAAAACACCGGGGAGCTGTTTTTT.

This clone was recorded only once. J is TRBJ1-1 and V is TRBV9; TRBD1 might be the D (5 bases). There are 13 residues in the CDR3. V lost 0 bases to trimming and J lost 11 bases, with 14 bases between them. Germline-derived CDR1 and CDR2 are SGDLS and YYNGEE. CDR3: CASSVAPGEVAFF. The CDR3 DNA follows: TGTGCCAGCAGCGTAGCTCCGGGGGAAGTGGCTTTCTTT. The full variable domain, its missing parts supplied by reference TRBV9 and TRBJ1-1, is DSGVTQTPKHLITATGQRVTLRCSPRSGDLSVYWYQQSLDQGLQFLIQYYNGEERAKGNILERFSAQQFPDLHSELNLSSLELGDSALYFCASSVAPGEVAFFGQGTRLTVV.

The chain links TRBV7-9 to TRBJ2-2, with D maybe TRBD2 (7 bases). The CDR3 extends over 16 amino acids. Germline CDR1 SEHNR, CDR2 FQNEAQ (reference sequence). The germline V and J ends were trimmed by 5 bases and 0 bases, with 13 bases remaining between them. The CDR3 DNA sequence: TGTGCCAGCAGCCCAGCCGGGGGGCCGAACACCGGGGAGCTGTTTTTT. Translating gives CASSPAGGPNTGELFF.

This clone was recorded once. Lacking the conserved final phenylalanine or tryptophan, this CDR3 likely reflects a read error. No DNA is shown, since the ends of the CDR3 on it are uncertain; the CDR3 is the one TCRdb lists. This chain connects TRBV6-1 to TRBJ2-7; TRBD1 was called by the table and not checked on the DNA. Germline V gene data show CDR1 as MNHNS and CDR2 as SASEGT. Including both end residues, the CDR3 is 12 amino acids long. The CDR3 sequence: CASSPLGTGVPL.

This chain uses TRBV6-4 with TRBJ2-1; 12 nucleotides match TRBD2. The CDR3 has 22 residues. CDR1 and CDR2 (germline): MRHNA, SNTAGT. Trimming removed 0 bases from V and 1 base from J; junction bases left unmatched: 16. The CDR3 nucleotides read TGTGCCAGCAGTGACTCGAAGTTAGTGGGCCTAGCGGGAGGGCGGTCCTACAATGAGCAGTTCTTC. This codes for CASSDSKLVGLAGGRSYNEQFF.

The chain links TRBV7-9 to TRBJ2-7, with D possibly matching TRBD1 (5 bases). Germline lookup yields CDR1 SEHNR and CDR2 FQNEAQ (reference sequence). Trimming shortened V by 5 bases and J by 1 base, and 6 bases separated the two germline ends. This CDR3 has 12 amino acids. The CDR3 protein is CASSRQSYEQYF. CDR3 coding DNA: TGTGCCAGCAGCCGACAGTCCTACGAGCAGTACTTC.

The V gene is TRBV18, the J gene TRBJ1-3; TRBD1 might be the D (5 bases). V was clipped by 2 bases and J by 4 bases, with 9 bases between them. Germline CDR1 reads KGHSH; CDR2 reads LQKENI. The CDR3 length is 14 residues. Written as DNA, the CDR3 is TGTGCCAGCTCACCAGAAGCAGGGGGAAACACCATATATTTT. As protein: CASSPEAGGNTIYF.

This chain's CDR3 is CAWSTSGWGREQFF. The CDR3 nucleotides are TGTGCCTGGAGTACAAGCGGGTGGGGGAGGGAGCAGTTCTTC. The rearrangement joins TRBV30 to TRBJ2-1, with a tentative D call TRBD2 (6 bases). This CDR3 comprises 14 residues. Germline V gene sequence: CDR1 GTSNPN, CDR2 SVGIG (reference sequence). V was pared by 2 bases and J by 10 bases, with 18 bases between.

J is TRBJ2-3 and V is TRBV4-1; D is perhaps TRBD2 (6 bases). Germline V gene sequence: CDR1 MGHRA, CDR2 YSYEKL. V lost 9 bases to trimming and J lost 2 bases, with 18 bases between them. The CDR3 loop spans 15 amino acids. CDR3 DNA: TGCGCCAGGGGGGGTGAAGGGCGGGACACAGATACGCAGTATTTT. Translating it yields CARGGEGRDTDTQYF.

The chain joins TRBV5-1 to TRBJ2-2; 13 nucleotides align to TRBD2. V dropped 4 bases and J dropped 0; count of bases not matched to a gene: 9. Germline V lookup: CDR1 SGHRS, CDR2 YFSETQ. This CDR3 region has 19 residues. In nucleotides, the CDR3 is TGCGCCAGCAGCACGACCGGACTAGCGGGGGCAGCGAACACCGGGGAGCTGTTTTTT. Its protein product is CASSTTGLAGAANTGELFF.

The rearrangement joins TRBV11-3 to TRBJ2-5; the D gene is possibly TRBD2 (7 bases). V lost 1 base and J 5 bases, leaving 14 bases between the germline ends. CDR1 SGHNT and CDR2 YENEEA come from the germline V gene. The length of the CDR3 is 15 residues. CDR3 DNA sequence: TGTGCCAGCAGCTTAGGACGGGGGGCCCAGGAGACCCAGTACTTC. This codes for CASSLGRGAQETQYF.

In nucleotides, the CDR3 is TGTGCCAGCAGCGGCGGGCGTGTGGAGACCCAGTACTTC. Amino acids: CASSGGRVETQYF. This chain uses TRBV11-2 with TRBJ2-5; perhaps TRBD2 as D (5 bases). Germline lookup yields CDR1 SGHAT and CDR2 FQNNGV. This CDR3 is 13 amino acids long. V was shortened by 5 bases and J by 5 bases, with 12 bases between the two germline ends.

This clone was picked up one time. The rearrangement joins TRBV5-5 to TRBJ1-3; 9 bases match TRBD1. The CDR3 is 20 amino acids. CDR1 is SGHKS and CDR2 is YYEKEE in the germline V gene (reference sequence). The ends lost 4 bases at V and 0 bases at J; junction bases unmatched: 17. In DNA form, the CDR3 reads TGTGCCAGCAGCCCAACGTGGGACAGGGTTGGGTTAGGCTCTGGAAACACCATATATTTT. Translation gives CASSPTWDRVGLGSGNTIYF.

The rearrangement links TRBV28 to TRBJ1-2; D gene ambiguous. V lost 3 bases to trimming and J lost 4 bases, with 12 bases between them. Germline CDR1 and CDR2: MDHEN and SYDVKM. The length of the CDR3 is 14 residues. CDR3 DNA: TGTGCCAGCAGTTTTGCGCCAGGCGTCTATGGCTACACCTTC. Translating gives CASSFAPGVYGYTF.

The gene calls are TRBV2 and TRBJ2-1; perhaps TRBD2 as D (5 bases). With 3 bases removed from V and 8 bases from J, the gap between germline ends came to 17 bases. Germline CDR1 is SNHLY and CDR2 is FYNNEI. The CDR3 contains 15 residues. For the CDR3, the DNA is TGTGCCAGCAGTGATATAAGCGGCCGCTCACATGAGCAGTTCTTC. Residues: CASSDISGRSHEQFF.

The J gene is TRBJ2-7, the V gene TRBV7-8, with TRBD2 identical over 8 bases. The V segment lost 1 base and the J segment 1 base; nucleotides outside the gene matches: 6. Germline V gene lookup returns CDR1 SGHVS and CDR2 FQNEAQ. CDR3 size: 16 residues. The CDR3 DNA sequence: TGTGCCAGCAGCTTAGTGGCGGGAGGTTTATCCTACGAGCAGTACTTC. This sequence encodes CASSLVAGGLSYEQYF.

The chain carries TRBV19 and TRBJ2-4; D is possibly TRBD2 (5 bases). Trimming took 10 bases from V and 5 from J, leaving 18 bases between them. Germline values: CDR1 LNHDA, CDR2 SQIVND (reference sequence). The CDR3 has 14 amino acids. Written as DNA, the CDR3 is TGTGCCACCAACCGCCGGCTAGCAGAAAACATTCAGTACTTC. It is translated as CATNRRLAENIQYF.

The chain recombines TRBV19 with TRBJ1-6, with 9 bases fitting TRBD1. J gave up 7 bases and V 5 bases, and 6 bases lay outside the gene matches. CDR1 is LNHDA and CDR2 is SQIVND in the germline V gene (reference sequence). The CDR3 contains 15 residues. The CDR3 loop reads CASSPQGAGNSPLHF. DNA for the CDR3: TGTGCCAGTAGTCCACAGGGGGCTGGGAATTCACCCCTCCACTTT.

The table lists this clone with a few counts. This chain joins TRBV19 and TRBJ1-1; D might be TRBD1 (5 bases). The length of the CDR3 is 12 residues. CDR1 and CDR2 (germline): LNHDA, SQIVND (reference sequence). V dropped 5 bases and J dropped 11 bases, with 15 bases sitting between them. CDR3 protein: CASSPRTTRAFF. CDR3 DNA sequence: TGTGCCAGTAGTCCACGGACAACCCGGGCTTTCTTT.

The chain employs TRBV30 and TRBJ1-4; D is perhaps TRBD1 (6 bases). This CDR3 is 16 amino acids long. The germline CDR1 and CDR2 sequences are GTSNPN and SVGIG (reference sequence). V gave up 3 bases and J gave up 0 bases, with 14 bases separating them. This CDR3 is CAWRGGAGTTNEKLFF. The CDR3 DNA is TGTGCCTGGAGGGGGGGGGCAGGGACAACTAATGAAAAACTGTTTTTT.

This chain connects TRBV9 to TRBJ1-2; TRBD1 aligns across 7 bases. The V segment lost 3 bases and the J segment 8 bases; nucleotides outside the gene matches: 7. The CDR3 length is 13 residues. Germline V lookup: CDR1 SGDLS, CDR2 YYNGEE. The CDR3 DNA follows: TGTGCCAGCAGCGCAGGGGGTTCGTTAGGCTACACCTTC. Its translation is CASSAGGSLGYTF.

This chain joins TRBV19 and TRBJ2-2, with 8 nucleotides matching TRBD2. The CDR3 is 17 amino acids. Per germline, CDR1 LNHDA and CDR2 SQIVND (reference sequence). The trim removed 2 bases at V and 0 bases at J, leaving 5 bases unmatched. The CDR3 sequence is CASSILYSGTNTGELFF. The CDR3 coding sequence is TGTGCCAGTAGTATACTGTATAGCGGGACGAACACCGGGGAGCTGTTTTTT.

The chain employs TRBV25-1 and TRBJ2-7; 10 nucleotides agree with TRBD1. The CDR3 runs 14 residues. The V gene's germline CDR1 is MGHDK and CDR2 SYGVNS. The V gene end was trimmed by 4 bases and the J gene end by 5 bases; junction bases not matched to a gene: 5. CDR3 DNA: TGTGCCAGCAGTGCCCGGGACAGGGGCCACGAGCAGTACTTC. Protein product: CASSARDRGHEQYF.

About this clone itself: A junction boundary mismatches the germline segment, possibly from a read error. The V gene is TRBV11-2, the J gene TRBJ2-1; D possibly corresponds to TRBD2 (6 bases). Germline values: CDR1 SGHAT, CDR2 FQNNGV. The CDR3 extends over 16 amino acids. The CDR3, as DNA: TGTGCCAGCAGATTAGCCCTGGGACTGGCCTACAATGAGCAGTTCTTC. Its translation is CASRLALGLAYNEQFF.